The 6 T cell receptor beta chains below were found in one sample sequenced in a study of long-term antiretroviral therapy in people with HIV (dated by TCRdb to between 2021 and 2023). The immunoSEQ hsTCRB v3.0 assay was used at survey level resolution to sequence the TRB variable region. TCRdb took over this immuneACCESS table, retaining in-frame rearrangements with V and J assigned. Such tables are incomplete; in checked studies, under half of the missing clones stem from an unresolved V gene, and the remainder is unexplained. The sample table contains some 28,000 clones; only one count was recorded for around three quarters of them. The ten largest clonotypes hold approximately 7% of the sample. Sequences were derived from unsorted PBMCs, sampled 0.3 years after starting antiretroviral therapy. The receptors here all came from a man in his forties or fifties with HIV.

V is TRBV27 and J is TRBJ2-1, with D possibly matching TRBD2 (6 bases). The V end was cut by 2 bases, the J end by 10 bases, with 18 bases between. The CDR3 consists of 15 residues. Germline CDR1 and CDR2: MNHEY and SMNVEV (reference sequence). CDR3 loop: CASSLAGRVSREQFF. CDR3 DNA: TGTGCCAGCAGTTTAGCGGGAAGGGTTTCTAGAGAGCAGTTCTTC.

The rearrangement links TRBV5-4 to TRBJ2-7; 9 bases are a match to TRBD2. V lost 0 bases and J lost 4; bases outside the gene matches: 8. Germline CDR1 SGHNT, CDR2 YYREEE (reference sequence). The CDR3 is 16 amino acids. The CDR3 region is CASSLEAGGRGYEQYF. The CDR3, as DNA: TGTGCCAGCAGCTTGGAAGCGGGGGGCCGGGGTTACGAGCAGTACTTC. Full variable domain (missing parts from reference TRBV5-4 and TRBJ2-7): ETGVTQSPTHLIKTRGQQVTLRCSSQSGHNTVSWYQQALGQGPQFIFQYYREEENGRGNFPPRFSGLQFPNYSSELNVNALELDDSALYLCASSLEAGGRGYEQYFGPGTRLTVT.

The chain links TRBV11-2 to TRBJ2-7; 7 bases map to TRBD2. The germline V gene has CDR1 SGHAT and CDR2 FQNNGV. V lost 5 bases and J lost 1; bases outside the gene matches: 11. CDR3 size: 16 residues. DNA for the CDR3: TGTGCCAGCAGCCTCCGATGGAGCGGGGCGTCCTACGAGCAGTACTTC. Translated: CASSLRWSGASYEQYF.

The rearrangement links TRBV11-2 to TRBJ2-5; 8 bases agree with TRBD2. The CDR3 has 15 residues. CDR1 and CDR2 (germline): SGHAT, FQNNGV. Unmatched junction bases numbered 8, after V lost 5 bases and J lost 3 bases. The CDR3 spells CASSLPDSGEETQYF. CDR3 DNA: TGTGCCAGCAGCCTACCCGATAGCGGGGAAGAGACCCAGTACTTC. The full variable domain, rest sourced from reference TRBV11-2 and TRBJ2-5, is EAGVAQSPRYKIIEKRQSVAFWCNPISGHATLYWYQQILGQGPKLLIQFQNNGVVDDSQLPKDRFSAERLKGVDSTLKIQPAKLEDSAVYLCASSLPDSGEETQYFGPGTRLLVL.

This clone was seen a single time. In nucleotides, the CDR3 is TGCAGCGTGTCCGGGGGGGAAAGCTCCTACGAGCAGTACTTC. Protein product: CSVSGGESSYEQYF. The rearrangement links TRBV29-1 to TRBJ2-7; 8 bases match TRBD2. Trimming at V came to 6 bases and at J to 0 bases, leaving 7 bases not matched to a gene. The CDR3 length is 14 residues. Germline CDR1 reads SQVTM; CDR2 reads ANQGSEA.

The chain links TRBV5-1 to TRBJ2-1; TRBD1 matches 11 bases. This CDR3 spans 15 amino acids. After removal of 4 bases from V and 8 bases from J, the junction contained 8 bases not matched to a gene. Looked up from germline, CDR1 is SGHRS and CDR2 is YFSETQ. CDR3 sequence: CASSPGQGASHEQFF. Written as DNA, the CDR3 is TGCGCCAGCAGCCCCGGACAGGGGGCTAGCCATGAGCAGTTCTTC.